This TCR beta chain was profiled in a study of OX40 agonist ivuxolimab in advanced cancers. TCRdb's table, derived via immunoSEQ multiplex PCR, lists solely in-frame clones and lacks some. The sample has 30,000 to 35,000 clones, about four fifths seen once; the top ten hold roughly 1.9%. The investigators sampled blood at baseline, at cycle 4 day 1, and at cycle 7 day 1. A word on this clone: Antigen: not known.

The study's findings and limits: Both CD4+ and CD8+ T cell populations in blood had undergone clonal expansion by week 6 at 0.1 to 3.0 mg/kg.

Per the germline V gene, CDR1 is SGHVS and CDR2 is FNYEAQ. The V end was cut by 1 base, the J end by 9 bases, with 7 bases between. The CDR3 totals 12 residues. The rearrangement links TRBV7-6 to TRBJ2-1, with D tentatively TRBD1 or TRBD2 (6 bases each). The sequencing here drew on CD4+ or CD8+ T cells sorted from blood, taken in a trial of the OX40 agonist ivuxolimab. This clonotype originated in an adult with an advanced solid tumor such as melanoma, head and neck, liver or kidney cancer. The CDR3 DNA reads TGTGCCAGCAGCTTAGAGGGGGGTGAGCAGTTCTTC. Translated, it gives CASSLEGGEQFF.